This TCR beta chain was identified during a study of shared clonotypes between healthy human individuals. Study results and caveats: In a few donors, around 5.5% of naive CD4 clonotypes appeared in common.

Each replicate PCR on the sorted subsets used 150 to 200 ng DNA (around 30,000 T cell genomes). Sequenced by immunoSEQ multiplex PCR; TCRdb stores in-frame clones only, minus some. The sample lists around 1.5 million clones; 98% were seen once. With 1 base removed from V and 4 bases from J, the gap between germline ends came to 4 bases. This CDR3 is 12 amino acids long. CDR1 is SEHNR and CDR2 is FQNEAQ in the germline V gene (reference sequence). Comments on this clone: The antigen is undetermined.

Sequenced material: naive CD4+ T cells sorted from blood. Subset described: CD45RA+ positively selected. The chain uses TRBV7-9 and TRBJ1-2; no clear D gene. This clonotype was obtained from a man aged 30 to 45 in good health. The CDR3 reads CASSLEVYGYTF. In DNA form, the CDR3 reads TGTGCCAGCAGCTTAGAAGTCTATGGCTACACCTTC.